This TCR beta chain was obtained from a study of T cells in Graves' hyperthyroidism and ophthalmopathy. Diagnoses used clinical symptoms, serum thyroxine and TRAb, thyroid ultrasound and orbital computed tomography. From RNA transcripts, TCR beta CDR3 regions were amplified. First-round RT-PCR targeting the TCR CDR3 was performed with the HTBI primer set. TCRdb processed the multiplex PCR reads anew with MiXCR; each CDR3 protein has one entry. The sample consists of around 480,000 distinct CDR3 sequences, roughly an eighth of them appearing once. This CDR3 is 14 amino acids long. Germline V gives CDR1 MGHRA, CDR2 YSYEKL. The V and J ends lost 1 base and 7 bases, in that order; junction bases with no gene match: 3.

The receptor's source is a woman aged 18-29 years with Graves' hyperthyroidism. Sequencing was performed on blood. V is TRBV4-1 and J is TRBJ2-1; 8 nucleotides agree with TRBD1. CDR3 amino acids: CASSQGTGRNEQFF. In DNA, the CDR3 is TGCGCCAGCAGCCAAGGGACAGGGCGAAATGAGCAGTTCTTC.